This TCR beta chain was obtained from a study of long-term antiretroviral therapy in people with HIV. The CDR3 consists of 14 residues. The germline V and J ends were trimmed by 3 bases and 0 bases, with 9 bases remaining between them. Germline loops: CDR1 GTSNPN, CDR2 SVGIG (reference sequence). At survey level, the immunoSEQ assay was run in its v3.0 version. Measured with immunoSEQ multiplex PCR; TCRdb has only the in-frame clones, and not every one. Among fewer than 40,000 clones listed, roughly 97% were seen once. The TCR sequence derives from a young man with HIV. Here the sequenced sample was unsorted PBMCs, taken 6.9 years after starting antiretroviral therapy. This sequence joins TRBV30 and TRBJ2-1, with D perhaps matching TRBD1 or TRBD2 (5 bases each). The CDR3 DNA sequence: TGTGCCTGGAGGCCAGGGAGCTCCTACAATGAGCAGTTCTTC. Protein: CAWRPGSSYNEQFF.